A single sample gave rise to the 25 T cell receptor beta chains below, sequenced in a study of shared clonotypes between healthy human individuals. TCRdb keeps only in-frame clones here, not all; method: immunoSEQ multiplex PCR. The profile covers around 320,000 clones, with around 86% appearing a single time and around 16% taken by the ten largest. The specimen sequenced was memory CD8+ T cells sorted from blood. Subset defined: CD45RO+ cells pooled with CCR7-negative TemRA cells. Receptors were obtained from a man between 18 and 35 years old in good health.

The rearrangement uses TRBV6-1 and TRBJ2-7, with D maybe TRBD1 (5 bases). The CDR3 has 14 residues. Per germline, CDR1 MNHNS and CDR2 SASEGT. Trimming shortened V by 3 bases and J by 3 bases, and 12 bases separated the two germline ends. The CDR3 protein is CASSDGPQGYEQYF. Written as DNA, the CDR3 is TGTGCCAGCAGTGACGGCCCCCAGGGCTACGAGCAGTACTTC.

V usage is TRBV28 and J usage is TRBJ1-1; 7 bases line up with TRBD1. The CDR3 totals 18 residues. Germline V lookup: CDR1 MDHEN, CDR2 SYDVKM. Trimming at V came to 4 bases and at J to 3 bases, leaving 17 bases not matched to a gene. For the CDR3, the DNA is TGTGCCAGCAGTTCCCCACCCCTTTCCGACAGGGCAGACACTGAAGCTTTCTTT. Translation: CASSSPPLSDRADTEAFF.

The V and J genes are TRBV7-9 and TRBJ2-1; D not resolved. The germline gives CDR1 SEHNR, CDR2 FQNEAQ (reference sequence). The CDR3 runs to 13 residues. V was trimmed by 5 bases and J by 8 bases, leaving 13 bases between them. CDR3 loop: CASSPEVAYEQFF. CDR3 DNA sequence: TGTGCCAGCAGCCCCGAGGTGGCGTATGAGCAGTTCTTC.

CDR3 DNA: TGTGCCAGCAGTTACTCCTACAATGAGCAGTTCTTC. Residues: CASSYSYNEQFF. The genes are TRBV6-6 and TRBJ2-1; D ambiguous. Deletions cut 0 bases from V and 3 bases from J, with 0 bases between. The CDR3 runs 12 residues. CDR1 and CDR2 (germline): MNHNY, SVGAGI (reference sequence).

This clone is a singleton in its sample. The chain has TRBV2 and TRBJ2-1; 7 nucleotides align to TRBD2. Germline trimming cut 4 bases from V and 4 bases from J; bases unmatched to any gene: 10. Germline values: CDR1 SNHLY, CDR2 FYNNEI. The CDR3 consists of 16 residues. The DNA of the CDR3 is TGTGCCAGCAGTGTCGGGCCAGCGGGGATATACAATGAGCAGTTCTTC. It translates to CASSVGPAGIYNEQFF.

V gene TRBV4-1 combines with J gene TRBJ1-5; D is possibly TRBD1 (6 bases). This CDR3 spans 15 amino acids. Looked up from germline, CDR1 is MGHRA and CDR2 is YSYEKL. V lost 5 bases, J lost 8 bases, and 19 bases lay in between. Here the CDR3 DNA reads TGCGCCAGCAGCGCTGACCACAGGGTCTTGGAGCCCCAGCATTTT. Protein product: CASSADHRVLEPQHF.

The chain carries TRBV9 and TRBJ2-4; 10 bases are a match to TRBD1. Germline CDR1 is SGDLS and CDR2 is YYNGEE. There are 17 residues in the CDR3. The V and J ends lost 4 bases and 1 base, in that order; junction bases with no gene match: 8. The CDR3 protein is CASSPYGTGAAKNIQYF. The CDR3 DNA is TGTGCCAGCAGCCCATACGGGACAGGGGCGGCCAAAAACATTCAGTACTTC. Supplemented by reference TRBV9 and TRBJ2-4, the full variable domain reads DSGVTQTPKHLITATGQRVTLRCSPRSGDLSVYWYQQSLDQGLQFLIQYYNGEERAKGNILERFSAQQFPDLHSELNLSSLELGDSALYFCASSPYGTGAAKNIQYFGAGTRLSVL.

V and J are TRBV5-5 and TRBJ2-2, with D perhaps TRBD1 or TRBD2 (5 bases each). Trimming took off 0 bases at V and 5 bases at J, with 8 bases between the two ends. CDR3 length: 14 residues. Germline V CDR1 and CDR2: SGHKS, YYEKEE (reference sequence). Here the CDR3 DNA reads TGTGCCAGCAGCTTGGCGTGGGGGACCGGGGAGCTGTTTTTT. Translating it yields CASSLAWGTGELFF.

Details on this clone: In the same sample, other DNA sequences code for this CDR3. The chain carries TRBV11-2 and TRBJ2-5; D is ambiguous. Trimming took off 5 bases at V and 2 bases at J, with 9 bases between the two ends. Germline V gene sequence: CDR1 SGHAT, CDR2 FQNNGV. CDR3 size: 13 residues. CDR3 nucleotide sequence: TGTGCCAGCAGCCTCGAAGTACAAGAGACCCAGTACTTC. Its translation: CASSLEVQETQYF. Together with reference TRBV11-2 and TRBJ2-5, the CDR3 gives the full variable domain: EAGVAQSPRYKIIEKRQSVAFWCNPISGHATLYWYQQILGQGPKLLIQFQNNGVVDDSQLPKDRFSAERLKGVDSTLKIQPAKLEDSAVYLCASSLEVQETQYFGPGTRLLVL.

The genes are TRBV11-2 and TRBJ1-3; no definite D call. This CDR3 is built from 15 residues. Trimming cost V 5 bases and J 4 bases, with 15 bases left between them. Per the germline V gene, CDR1 is SGHAT and CDR2 is FQNNGV. In DNA form, the CDR3 reads TGTGCCAGCAGCCCGTTTGCGAGGAAGGGAAACACCATATATTTT. Its translation: CASSPFARKGNTIYF.

The J gene is TRBJ1-2, the V gene TRBV30; no definite D call. The V and J ends lost 0 bases and 2 bases respectively, with 7 bases between them. Looked up from germline, CDR1 is GTSNPN and CDR2 is SVGIG (reference sequence). This CDR3 contains 13 residues. The CDR3 loop is CAWSVVSNYGYTF. CDR3 DNA sequence: TGTGCCTGGAGTGTAGTCAGCAACTATGGCTACACCTTC.

This chain joins TRBV5-6 and TRBJ2-1, with 9 bases fitting TRBD2. This CDR3 contains 15 residues. Germline assignment: CDR1 SGHDT and CDR2 YYEEEE. V lost 4 bases and J lost 6; bases outside the gene matches: 8. CDR3 sequence (DNA): TGTGCCAGCAGCGGGGGTCTAGCGGGGATCAATGAGCAGTTCTTC. Amino acids: CASSGGLAGINEQFF.

The chain carries TRBV14 and TRBJ2-7; 8 bases line up with TRBD1. Looked up from germline, CDR1 is SGHDN and CDR2 is FVKESK. The CDR3 sequence is 15 residues long. Germline trimming cut 4 bases from V and 6 bases from J; bases unmatched to any gene: 11. This CDR3 reads CASSPFHGQGSEQYF. CDR3 in DNA: TGTGCCAGCAGCCCCTTTCACGGACAGGGCAGCGAGCAGTACTTC.

This chain uses TRBV6-5 with TRBJ2-4, with D maybe TRBD1 (6 bases). CDR3 length: 14 residues. Trimming stripped 3 bases from V and 8 bases from J, with 14 bases between. Germline lookup yields CDR1 MNHEY and CDR2 SVGAGI. The CDR3 is CASSYGGPGDIQYF. CDR3 nucleotides: TGTGCCAGCAGTTATGGCGGGCCAGGGGACATTCAGTACTTC.

The chain has TRBV9 and TRBJ1-5; 8 bases fit TRBD1. Trimming cost V 3 bases and J 5 bases; bases outside gene matches: 7. The CDR3 runs to 15 residues. CDR1 is SGDLS and CDR2 is YYNGEE in the germline V gene. This CDR3 is CASSAPTGGYQPQHF. CDR3 in DNA: TGTGCCAGCAGCGCGCCAACAGGGGGTTATCAGCCCCAGCATTTT.

This chain uses TRBV27 with TRBJ2-7, with 7 bases that match TRBD1. The CDR3 contains 13 residues. V dropped 6 bases and J dropped 2; count of bases not matched to a gene: 4. In germline, CDR1 is MNHEY, CDR2 SMNVEV (reference sequence). This chain's CDR3 is CASSPGTAYEQYF. CDR3 sequence (DNA): TGTGCCAGCAGCCCCGGGACAGCCTACGAGCAGTACTTC.

The chain couples TRBV10-2 to TRBJ2-1, with 8 bases matching TRBD1. This CDR3 contains 15 residues. Germline lookup yields CDR1 WSHSY and CDR2 SAAADI. With 0 bases clipped from V and 3 bases from J, the junction kept 1 base outside the gene matches. CDR3 amino acids: CASSESGQDYNEQFF. Here the CDR3 DNA reads TGCGCCAGCAGTGAGTCGGGACAGGACTACAATGAGCAGTTCTTC.

V and J are TRBV6-4 and TRBJ2-1; 9 nucleotides align to TRBD1. V was clipped by 5 bases and J by 4 bases; unmatched bases: 9. This CDR3 spans 16 amino acids. Germline CDR1 is MRHNA and CDR2 is SNTAGT. The CDR3 DNA sequence: TGTGCCAGCAGTCCCAGAGGGACAGGGATATACAATGAGCAGTTCTTC. Translation gives CASSPRGTGIYNEQFF.

This rearrangement joins TRBV9 to TRBJ2-7, with D uncertain. Trimming removed 0 bases at V and 4 bases at J, with 14 bases between. The CDR3 is 15 residues long. Germline V gene lookup returns CDR1 SGDLS and CDR2 YYNGEE. DNA of the CDR3: TGTGCCAGCAGCGTAGCTCCGGACGGAACTTACGAGCAGTACTTC. The encoded protein is CASSVAPDGTYEQYF.

To note about this clone: The sample holds other DNA sequences that translate to the same CDR3. The genes are TRBV4-1 and TRBJ1-1; D uncertain. The CDR3 has 14 amino acids. The V gene's germline CDR1 is MGHRA and CDR2 YSYEKL. V dropped 1 base and J dropped 1 base, with 7 bases sitting between them. CDR3 in DNA: TGCGCCAGCAGCCAAGCGCCAGGGAACACTGAAGCTTTCTTT. Protein product: CASSQAPGNTEAFF.

The chain joins TRBV27 to TRBJ2-7, with TRBD1 as a possible D gene (6 bases). Germline assignment: CDR1 MNHEY and CDR2 SMNVEV (reference sequence). Trimming removed 5 bases at V and 0 bases at J, with 17 bases between. The length of the CDR3 is 16 residues. The chain's CDR3 is CASSPSLGGVSYEQYF. The CDR3 DNA reads TGTGCCAGCAGTCCCTCTTTAGGGGGAGTCTCCTACGAGCAGTACTTC.

This clone was seen a handful of times. The chain joins TRBV6-1 to TRBJ1-5; D unresolved. V gave up 3 bases and J gave up 3 bases, with 12 bases separating them. This CDR3 has 15 amino acids. Germline values: CDR1 MNHNS, CDR2 SASEGT. CDR3 nucleotides: TGTGCCAGCAGTGAGTCCGTTTGGTTCAATCAGCCCCAGCATTTT. Translating gives CASSESVWFNQPQHF.

The V call is TRBV6-1, the J call TRBJ2-5; TRBD1 aligns across 7 bases. The CDR3 totals 14 residues. From germline, CDR1 is MNHNS and CDR2 SASEGT. The trim removed 3 bases at V and 0 bases at J, leaving 1 base unmatched. The CDR3 spells CASSDTGDQETQYF. The DNA for the CDR3 is TGTGCCAGCAGTGACACAGGGGACCAAGAGACCCAGTACTTC.

The chain couples TRBV4-1 to TRBJ1-4, with a weak D call TRBD1 (5 bases). In germline, CDR1 is MGHRA, CDR2 YSYEKL. Trimming cost V 2 bases and J 8 bases, with 9 bases left between them. CDR3 length equals 13 residues. The CDR3: CASSQPGTEKLFF. For the CDR3, the DNA is TGCGCCAGCAGCCAACCTGGGACGGAAAAACTGTTTTTT.

V usage is TRBV6-5 and J usage is TRBJ1-4; 7 bases agree with TRBD1. The V and J ends lost 5 bases and 8 bases, in that order; junction bases with no gene match: 8. Germline V lookup: CDR1 MNHEY, CDR2 SVGAGI. The CDR3 contains 14 residues. CDR3 nucleotide sequence: TGTGCCAGCAGTCTCCAGGGGGGTCTAGAAAAACTGTTTTTT. Its protein is CASSLQGGLEKLFF.